The clone carrying this TCR beta chain was observed at least ten times. The sample is drawn from a study of T cells in Graves' hyperthyroidism and ophthalmopathy. Amplification yielded TCR beta CDR3 regions, with RNA transcripts as the source. TCR CDR3 regions were first amplified by RT-PCR with HTBI primers. Via MiXCR, TCRdb re-called the multiplex PCR reads, giving one row per CDR3 protein. The sample shows a few hundred thousand distinct CDR3 sequences, 46% of them seen only once. The germline gives CDR1 SGHDT, CDR2 YYEEEE. With 4 bases removed from V and 8 bases from J, the gap between germline ends came to 18 bases. The CDR3 has 14 amino acids.

The sequence came from an adult woman with Graves' disease, either hyperthyroidism or ophthalmopathy (not recorded which). The J gene is TRBJ1-2, the V gene TRBV5-6, with D maybe TRBD1 (5 bases). The sequenced material came from peripheral blood or thyroid tissue (not recorded which). The CDR3 region has the DNA TGTGCCAGCAGCGGTGGGGCGTCCAGAGTAGGCTACACCTTC. It codes for CASSGGASRVGYTF.